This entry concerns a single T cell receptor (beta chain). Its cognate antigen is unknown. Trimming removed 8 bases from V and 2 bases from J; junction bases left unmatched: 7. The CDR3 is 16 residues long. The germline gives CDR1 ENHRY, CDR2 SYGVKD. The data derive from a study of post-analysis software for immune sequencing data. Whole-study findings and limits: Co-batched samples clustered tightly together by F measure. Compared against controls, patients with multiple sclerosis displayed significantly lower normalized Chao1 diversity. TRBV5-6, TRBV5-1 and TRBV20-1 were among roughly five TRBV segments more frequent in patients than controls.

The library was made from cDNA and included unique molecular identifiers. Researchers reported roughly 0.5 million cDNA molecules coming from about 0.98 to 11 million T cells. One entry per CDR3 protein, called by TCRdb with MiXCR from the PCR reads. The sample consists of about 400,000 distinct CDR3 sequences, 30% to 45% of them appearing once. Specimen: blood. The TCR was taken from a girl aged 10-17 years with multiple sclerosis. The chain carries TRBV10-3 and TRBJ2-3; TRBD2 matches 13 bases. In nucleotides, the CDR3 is TGTGCCATCGGGGAGACTAGCGGGGGGTCCACAGATACGCAGTATTTT. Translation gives CAIGETSGGSTDTQYF.